The clone carrying this T cell receptor (beta chain) has just a few counts. The antigen is unknown. The entry originates in a study of response to subunit inactivated influenza vaccine. The CDR3 spans 11 residues. The germline gives CDR1 DFQATT, CDR2 SNEGSKA (reference sequence). V gave up 5 bases and J gave up 2 bases, with 5 bases separating them. Notes on the study in general: The authors suggested that every seasonal influenza vaccination recruits few new T cells.

TCRdb itself ran the RT-PCR reads through MiXCR, one entry per CDR3 protein. This sample yields about 500,000 distinct CDR3 sequences, of which 15% to 20% are seen a single time; 3% belongs to the top ten. Here the sequenced sample was CD4+ T cells sorted from PBMCs, taken around 25 months after vaccination. The TCR comes from a man between 50 and 69 years old who received an inactivated influenza vaccine. The chain joins TRBV20-1 to TRBJ2-3; D not certain. The CDR3 region is CSAGNTDTQYF. The CDR3 region has the DNA TGCAGTGCTGGAAACACAGATACGCAGTATTTT.